This is a list of T cell receptor beta chains from one sample in a study of CD4+ T cells in melanoma. This table comes from immunoSEQ multiplex PCR, and its TCRdb copy is limited to in-frame clones, with some not included. The sample consists of some 15,000 clones, 50% to 75% of them appearing once. The sequenced sample consisted of cells from a culture (not recorded whether cultured in vitro). The receptors were gathered from a human donor with melanoma. Both conserved end residues are part of each CDR3. The D gene is left open where the match is weak. A row's size may be missing; if present it is once, few, many or a size class.

j_call	d_call	v_call	clone_size	cdr3_nt	cdr3_aa
TRBJ2-7	-	TRBV6-1	-	TGTGCCAGCAGTGAAAGTAATCGGGGTATTGTTCGGGAGCAGTACTTC	CASSESNRGIVREQYF
TRBJ1-6	-	TRBV23-1	few	TGCGCCAGCCGACCGACCAGGATTGTCAATTCACCCCTCCACTTT	CASRPTRIVNSPLHF
TRBJ2-5	TRBD2	TRBV18	few	TGTGCCAGCTCCCCGACTAGCGGGGGGCTACAATCGACCCAGTACTTC	CASSPTSGGLQSTQYF
TRBJ2-2	TRBD1	TRBV6-4	once	TGTGCCAGCCAGGACAGGGGGAATGGCACCGGGGAGCTGTTTTTT	CASQDRGNGTGELFF
TRBJ1-2	-	TRBV6-1	few	TGTGCCAGCAAAGGGGACTATTATGGCTACACCTTC	CASKGDYYGYTF
TRBJ1-2	-	TRBV5-1	-	TGCGCCAGCAGCTCCCTGGACGGGGAGAGCTATGGCTACACCTTC	CASSSLDGESYGYTF
TRBJ2-3	-	TRBV5-1	-	TGCGCCAGCAGCTTGCAGGGGCGAAGCACAGATACGCAGTATTTT	CASSLQGRSTDTQYF
TRBJ2-2	TRBD2	TRBV7-2	-	TGTGCCAGCAGCTTAGCGCCCGCTAGCGGGGGAGCCGGGGAGCTGTTTTTT	CASSLAPASGGAGELFF
TRBJ2-3	TRBD2	TRBV5-1	-	TGCGCCAGCAGCTGGGACTACTCTAGCACAGATACGCAGTATTTT	CASSWDYSSTDTQYF
TRBJ2-3	-	TRBV9	few	TGTGCCAGCAGCCCCTCTCTAGGGTTGCAGTATTTT	CASSPSLGLQYF
TRBJ1-2	-	TRBV30	few	TGTGCCTGGAGGACCAGCGGGGGGCTGGGTGGCTACACCTTC	CAWRTSGGLGGYTF
TRBJ2-2	-	TRBV5-1	once	TGCGCCAGCAGCTTGGGACGGATAAACACCGGGGAGCTGTTTTTT	CASSLGRINTGELFF
TRBJ2-1	-	TRBV7-3	-	TGTGCCAGCAGCTCGATGTCCCATGGCCCCTACAATGAGCAGTTCTTC	CASSSMSHGPYNEQFF
TRBJ2-3	TRBD2	TRBV6-1	-	TGTGCCAGCAGTGTAAGCAGGACTAGCGCCCGGTGGACAGATACGCAGTATTTT	CASSVSRTSARWTDTQYF
TRBJ1-3	-	TRBV5-6	once	TGTGCCAGCAGCTTGGGCGGGATCGGAAACACCATATATTTT	CASSLGGIGNTIYF
TRBJ1-1	-	TRBV5-1	-	TGCGCCAGCAGCTTGGGATCAGGGACTAACACTGAAGCTTTCTTT	CASSLGSGTNTEAFF
TRBJ2-3	-	TRBV11-3	-	TGTGCCAGCAGCTTTTCCTACCGAGATACGCAGTATTTT	CASSFSYRDTQYF
TRBJ2-5	-	TRBV7-8	-	TGTGCCAGCAGCGCGTCGTGGATTAGGAAGACCCAGTACTTC	CASSASWIRKTQYF
TRBJ2-3	TRBD2	TRBV19	-	TGTGCCAGTAGTAAAAGACTAGCGGGGGGGCCTACAGATACGCAGTATTTT	CASSKRLAGGPTDTQYF
TRBJ2-7	-	TRBV6-5	-	TGTGCCAGCAGTTACCGGGGTGGCCCCTACGGGCAGTACTTC	CASSYRGGPYGQYF
TRBJ2-7	-	TRBV19	-	TGTGCCAGTAGTGATGGAACAGGTAATACCTACGAGCAGTACTTC	CASSDGTGNTYEQYF
TRBJ2-3	TRBD1	TRBV9	-	TGTGCCAGCAGCGGAGGACAGGGGGCCACAGATACGCAGTATTTT	CASSGGQGATDTQYF
TRBJ1-6	TRBD1	TRBV5-1	-	TGCGCCAGCAGCCAACAGACAGGGAATTCACCCCTCCACTTT	CASSQQTGNSPLHF
TRBJ2-3	TRBD2	TRBV18	-	TGTGCCAGCTCACCAAGGAGGTCTAGCGGGGGAACCGCGGATACGCAGTATTTT	CASSPRRSSGGTADTQYF
TRBJ1-2	-	TRBV5-1	-	TGCGCCAGCAGCTGGGGGGATAGGGAAAGTTATGGCTACACCTTC	CASSWGDRESYGYTF
TRBJ1-6	-	TRBV6-6	-	TGTGCCAGCAGTTACTCGGCCGGGGGCGAAGCCCTCCACTTT	CASSYSAGGEALHF
TRBJ2-3	-	TRBV6-5	-	TGTGCCAGCAGTTATGTCGATACGCAGTATTTT	CASSYVDTQYF
TRBJ1-5	-	TRBV4-1	-	TGCGCCAGCAGCCAAGATTGGGGCTTCCAGCCCCAGCATTTT	CASSQDWGFQPQHF
TRBJ1-2	-	TRBV6-5	-	TGTGCCAGCAGTGAGGGGACGGGACTCTATGGCTACACCTTC	CASSEGTGLYGYTF
TRBJ1-1	-	TRBV5-4	-	TGTGCCAGCAGCCCCGCCCCCGGGGACACTGAAGCTTTCTTT	CASSPAPGDTEAFF
TRBJ1-2	TRBD1	TRBV30	few	TGTGCCTGGAGCACAGGGGGCGACTATGGCTACACCTTC	CAWSTGGDYGYTF
TRBJ1-6	-	TRBV30	few	TGTGCCTGGAGTGGAGGTAGGGCAGCGAATTCACCCCTCCACTTT	CAWSGGRAANSPLHF
TRBJ2-5	-	TRBV4-2	-	TGTGCCAGCAGCCAAGGGGGGGTATCGGAGACCCAGTACTTC	CASSQGGVSETQYF
TRBJ2-3	-	TRBV5-1	-	TGCGCCAGCAGCTCGGGGGTGGTCACAGATACGCAGTATTTT	CASSSGVVTDTQYF
TRBJ1-1	-	TRBV4-1	medium-sized	TGCGCCAGCAGCCGGCCCGGGCCCGGAGCTTTCTTT	CASSRPGPGAFF
TRBJ2-1	-	TRBV30	-	TGTGCCTGGAGTGTACGGGCCCCCAATGAGCAGTTCTTC	CAWSVRAPNEQFF
TRBJ1-6	-	TRBV15	-	TGTGCCACCAGCAGAGTGGGGGGGATCTATAATTCACCCCTCCACTTT	CATSRVGGIYNSPLHF